Listed below are T cell receptor beta chains from one sample, sequenced in a study of blood T cell repertoires in COVID-19. Generated by immunoSEQ multiplex PCR, the TCRdb table keeps only in-frame clones and is missing some. This sample carries a few hundred thousand clones, about 83% of them seen once, and the ten largest clones take about 6.1%. Material: PBMCs or T cells enriched from blood (not recorded which). Every receptor here comes from a woman aged 40 to 55 who had recovered from COVID-19. The CDR3 runs from the conserved cysteine through the conserved F or W. The D gene is left open where the match is weak. Rows give clone size only sometimes, using once, few, many, or a class for an expanded clone.

>TRBV7-2|-|TRBJ1-3|-
TGTGCCAGCAGTCGAGACAGCGGGGCTGGAAACACCATATATTTT
CASSRDSGAGNTIYF
>TRBV24-1|TRBD1|TRBJ2-1|-
TGTGCCACCAGTGACCCCGTGGGACAGCACAATGAGCAGTTCTTC
CATSDPVGQHNEQFF
>TRBV7-2|-|TRBJ1-1|-
TGTGCCAGCAGCTTAGCCCCCCAAATGAACACTGAAGCTTTCTTT
CASSLAPQMNTEAFF
>TRBV2|-|TRBJ2-7|-
TGTGCCAGCAGTGAGAGGTGGGGCAGAAGTCCGGAGCAGTACTTC
CASSERWGRSPEQYF
>TRBV19|TRBD2|TRBJ2-1|-
TGTGCCACCATGCCCGGGACTAGCGAGTACAATGAGCAGTTCTTC
CATMPGTSEYNEQFF
>TRBV2|TRBD2|TRBJ2-5|once
TGTGCCAGCAGTGCTAACCTCCGGCTAGCGGGGGAGACCCAGTACTTC
CASSANLRLAGETQYF
>TRBV28|TRBD2|TRBJ2-7|-
TGTGCCAGCAGTTTATCGGGACTAGCGGGCCGGCTCTATTTT
CASSLSGLAGRLYF
>TRBV25-1|TRBD2|TRBJ2-2|-
TGTGCCAGCAGTCCCTTACTAGGTGCGGGAGGATTCACCGGGGAGCTGTTTTTT
CASSPLLGAGGFTGELFF
>TRBV28|TRBD1|TRBJ1-2|-
TGTGCCAGCACAACAGCACAGGGGGCGCTATCTGGCTACACCTTC
CASTTAQGALSGYTF
>TRBV18|-|TRBJ1-1|-
TGTGCCAGCTCACCAAGCAGGGAGGCAGCTTTCTTT
CASSPSREAAFF
>TRBV14|TRBD2|TRBJ2-3|once
TGTGCCAGCAGCCCCTTTTCTAGCGGGAGCACAGATACGCAGTATTTT
CASSPFSSGSTDTQYF
>TRBV7-8|-|TRBJ1-5|few
TGTGCCAGCAGCTTAGGTGGGCTTTTGAGCAATCAGCCCCAGCATTTT
CASSLGGLLSNQPQHF
>TRBV28|TRBD1|TRBJ1-1|-
TGTGCCAGCAGTTCCGCCGGGACAGGGGGTTTGAACACTGAAGCTTTCTTT
CASSSAGTGGLNTEAFF
>TRBV5-1|TRBD2|TRBJ2-1|-
TGCGCCAGCAGCTTTATGCTAGCGGGAGGAGTCTACAATGAGCAGTTCTTC
CASSFMLAGGVYNEQFF
>TRBV19|TRBD2|TRBJ2-1|-
TGTGCCAGTAGTATAGACGCTAGCGGGAAGGTAAATGAGCAGTTCTTC
CASSIDASGKVNEQFF
>TRBV12-3/TRBV12-4|-|TRBJ1-1|-
TGTGCCACCAAGCGGGGAGCAAACACTGAAGCTTTCTTT
CATKRGANTEAFF
>TRBV5-1|-|TRBJ2-3|-
TGCGCCAGCAGCTTGGCCTGGGGGGGCACAGATACGCAGTATTTT
CASSLAWGGTDTQYF
>TRBV10-3|-|TRBJ1-1|-
TGTGCCATCAGTGCAAGACAGAACGTTAACACTGAAGCTTTCTTT
CAISARQNVNTEAFF
>TRBV6-6|TRBD1|TRBJ1-5|once
TGTGCCAGCGGGACAGGGGGCGGTCAGCCCCAGCATTTT
CASGTGGGQPQHF
>TRBV27|-|TRBJ1-5|-
TGTGCCAGCGGGAGGACGGAGCCATATAGCAATCAGCCCCAGCATTTT
CASGRTEPYSNQPQHF
>TRBV18|TRBD2|TRBJ2-7|-
TGTGCCAGCTCACCGGAGCGGGGCGAGCAGTACTTC
CASSPERGEQYF
>TRBV9|TRBD1|TRBJ2-7|-
TGTGCCAGCAGCACCCGGACAGGGTTTACCTACGAGCAGTACTTC
CASSTRTGFTYEQYF
>TRBV5-1|-|TRBJ2-3|-
TGCGCCAGCAGCCCACTAGGCACAGATACGCAGTATTTT
CASSPLGTDTQYF
>TRBV7-8|-|TRBJ2-7|-
TGTGCCAGCAGCCGTTATAGGGATAGCGGAGGCCGGTACGAGCAGTACTTC
CASSRYRDSGGRYEQYF
>TRBV27|-|TRBJ2-1|-
TGTGCCAGCAGTTTATCCGGGTCCTACAATGAGCAGTTCTTC
CASSLSGSYNEQFF
>TRBV7-9|-|TRBJ1-2|-
TGTGCCAGCAGCTTAGGGGCTGTCGGCTACACCTTC
CASSLGAVGYTF
>TRBV27|-|TRBJ2-3|-
TGTGCCAGCAGTCCCGGGGGTCGGTCGGGCACAGATACGCAGTATTTT
CASSPGGRSGTDTQYF
>TRBV6-5|-|TRBJ1-5|-
TGTGCCAGCAGTTACTCGACGGGAGGTCAGCCCCAGCATTTT
CASSYSTGGQPQHF
>TRBV27|TRBD2|TRBJ2-7|-
TGTGCCAGCGGACTAGCGGGAGTTCTGCAGTACTTC
CASGLAGVLQYF
>TRBV28|-|TRBJ2-2|-
TGTGCCAGCACCCTCGATGGTAGGGGCACCGGGGAGCTGTTTTTT
CASTLDGRGTGELFF
>TRBV7-8|TRBD1|TRBJ1-5|-
TGTGCCAGCAGCGGAACAGGGGACAGAGTCGTTCAGCCCCAGCATTTT
CASSGTGDRVVQPQHF
>TRBV6-6|TRBD1|TRBJ1-1|-
TGTGCCAGCAGACCGGGACAGGGGAACACTGAAGCTTTCTTT
CASRPGQGNTEAFF
>TRBV2|TRBD2|TRBJ2-5|-
TGTGCCAGCAGTGCGACTAGCGGGAGAAGGGAGACCCAGTACTTC
CASSATSGRRETQYF
>TRBV7-6|TRBD2|TRBJ2-2|-
TGTGCCAGCAGCCCCGTGGGGGGAGGGCGGAACACCGGGGAGCTGTTTTTT
CASSPVGGGRNTGELFF
>TRBV19|TRBD2|TRBJ2-1|-
TGTGCCAGTAGTATAGTGCCTAGCGGAAGTTCCTCCTACAATGAGCAGTTCTTC
CASSIVPSGSSSYNEQFF
>TRBV21-1|-|TRBJ2-5|-
TGTGCCAGCAGCCCGGAGGGGACAGGTAAGGAGACCCAGTACTTC
CASSPEGTGKETQYF